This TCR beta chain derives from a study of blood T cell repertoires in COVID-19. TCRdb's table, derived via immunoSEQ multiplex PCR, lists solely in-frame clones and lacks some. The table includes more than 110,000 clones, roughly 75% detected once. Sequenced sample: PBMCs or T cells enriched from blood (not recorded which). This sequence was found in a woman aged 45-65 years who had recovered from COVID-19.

As DNA, the CDR3 is TGTGCCAGCAGCCGCCACTGGGACGGGGGATATGGCTACACCTTC. Amino acids: CASSRHWDGGYGYTF. The genes are TRBV7-9 and TRBJ1-2; D is perhaps TRBD1 (5 bases). Germline-derived CDR1 and CDR2 are SEHNR and FQNEAQ (reference sequence). Trimming took 5 bases from V and 5 from J, leaving 18 bases between them. The CDR3 is 15 residues long.